The entry that follows covers one T cell receptor (beta chain) sequence. This specimen comes from a study of T cell changes during pregnancy in multiple sclerosis. The CDR3 is 15 residues long. Germline CDR1 MNHEY, CDR2 SMNVEV (reference sequence). V lost 2 bases, J lost 5 bases, and 7 bases stayed unmatched. Profiling relied on immunoSEQ multiplex PCR, and the TCRdb table lists in-frame clones only, not all of them. This table has about 67,000 clones, 80% to 95% appearing once. This sample comprised peripheral blood, obtained in the second trimester of pregnancy. This receptor was taken from a female donor with multiple sclerosis, enrolled in a pregnancy study. The chain couples TRBV27 to TRBJ2-3; TRBD2 agrees at 7 bases. The CDR3 nucleotides read TGTGCCAGCAGTTTAACTAGCGTTCCAGGAGATACGCAGTATTTT. It yields the protein CASSLTSVPGDTQYF.